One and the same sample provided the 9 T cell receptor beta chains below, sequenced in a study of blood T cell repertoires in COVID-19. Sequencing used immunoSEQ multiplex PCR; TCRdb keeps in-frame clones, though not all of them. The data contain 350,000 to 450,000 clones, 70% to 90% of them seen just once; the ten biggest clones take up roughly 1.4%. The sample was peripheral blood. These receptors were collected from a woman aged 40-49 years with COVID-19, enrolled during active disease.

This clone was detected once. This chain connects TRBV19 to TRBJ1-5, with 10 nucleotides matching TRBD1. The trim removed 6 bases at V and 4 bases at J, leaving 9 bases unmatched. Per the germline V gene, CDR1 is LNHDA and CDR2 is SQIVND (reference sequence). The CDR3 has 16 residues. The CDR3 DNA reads TGTGCCAGTAGGAGGACAGGGGGACTCCCAAATCAGCCCCAGCATTTT. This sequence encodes CASRRTGGLPNQPQHF.

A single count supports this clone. The CDR3 DNA reads TGTGCCAGCCTACGGGGACAGAACACTGAAGCTTTCTTT. The encoded protein is CASLRGQNTEAFF. The chain recombines TRBV3-1 (or the pseudogene TRBV3-2) with TRBJ1-1, with D possibly being TRBD1 (6 bases). The V end lost 8 bases, the J end lost 1 base, and 11 bases lay between the germline ends. Germline assignment: CDR1 LGHDT and CDR2 YNNKEL (reference sequence). This CDR3 spans 13 amino acids.

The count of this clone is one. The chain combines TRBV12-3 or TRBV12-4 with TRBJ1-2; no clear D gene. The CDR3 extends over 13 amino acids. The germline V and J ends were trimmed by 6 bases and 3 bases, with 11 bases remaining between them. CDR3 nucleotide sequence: TGTGCCAGCAGCTTTGCCCAGTACTATGGCTACACCTTC. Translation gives CASSFAQYYGYTF.

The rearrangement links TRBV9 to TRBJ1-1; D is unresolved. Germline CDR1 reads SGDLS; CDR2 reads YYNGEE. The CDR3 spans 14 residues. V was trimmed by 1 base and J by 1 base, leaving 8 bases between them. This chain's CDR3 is CASSVRSENTEAFF. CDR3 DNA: TGTGCCAGCAGCGTAAGATCAGAGAACACTGAAGCTTTCTTT.

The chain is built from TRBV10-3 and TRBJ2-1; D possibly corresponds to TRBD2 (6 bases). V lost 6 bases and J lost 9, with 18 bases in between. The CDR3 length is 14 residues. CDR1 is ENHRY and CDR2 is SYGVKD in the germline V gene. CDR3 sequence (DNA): TGTGCCATCAGGTCCGAGACTAGACACGGTGAGCAGTTCTTC. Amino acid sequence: CAIRSETRHGEQFF.

As DNA, the CDR3 is TGTGCCAGCTCATTACAGGGCACTAACTATGGCTACACCTTC. Encoded protein: CASSLQGTNYGYTF. The chain couples TRBV18 to TRBJ1-2, with a weak D call TRBD1 (6 bases). There are 14 residues in the CDR3. Germline assignment: CDR1 KGHSH and CDR2 LQKENI. V was shortened by 5 bases and J by 0 bases, with 10 bases between the two germline ends. Using reference TRBV18 and TRBJ1-2 for the parts outside the CDR3, the full variable domain is NAGVMQNPRHLVRRRGQEARLRCSPMKGHSHVYWYRQLPEEGLKFMVYLQKENIIDESGMPKERFSAEFPKEGPSILRIQQVVRGDSAAYFCASSLQGTNYGYTFGSGTRLTVV.

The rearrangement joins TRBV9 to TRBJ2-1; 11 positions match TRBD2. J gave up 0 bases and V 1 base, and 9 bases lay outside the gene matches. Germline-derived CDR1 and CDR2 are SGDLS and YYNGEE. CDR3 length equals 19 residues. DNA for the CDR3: TGTGCCAGCAGCGTAACTATCGGACTAGCGGGCAGCTCCTACAATGAGCAGTTCTTC. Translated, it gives CASSVTIGLAGSSYNEQFF.

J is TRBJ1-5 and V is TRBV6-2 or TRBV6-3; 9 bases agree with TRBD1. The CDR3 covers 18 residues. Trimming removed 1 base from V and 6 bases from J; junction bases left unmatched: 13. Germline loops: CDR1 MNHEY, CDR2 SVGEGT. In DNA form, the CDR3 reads TGTGCCAGCAGTTACTTGCGACCGGGACAGGGAGCTTCTCAGCCCCAGCATTTT. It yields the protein CASSYLRPGQGASQPQHF.

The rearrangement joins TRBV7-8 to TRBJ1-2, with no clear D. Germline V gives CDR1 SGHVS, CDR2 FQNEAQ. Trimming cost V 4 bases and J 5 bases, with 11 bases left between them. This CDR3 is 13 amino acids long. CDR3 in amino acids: CASSSYGQYGYTF. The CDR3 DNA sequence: TGTGCCAGCAGCTCCTATGGGCAGTATGGCTACACCTTC.